Listed here is a single TCR beta chain. Its antigen is unidentified. Here immunoSEQ multiplex PCR was the method, and the copy in TCRdb shows in-frame clones only, minus some. The sample carries about 600,000 clones, just under 97% recorded once. This record comes from a study of shared clonotypes between healthy human individuals. Germline V CDR1 and CDR2: MNHNY, SVGAGI (reference sequence). The CDR3 covers 14 residues. The V end lost 6 bases, the J end lost 2 bases, and 11 bases lay between the germline ends. CD45RO-negative cells were positively selected for CCR7, leaving out terminally differentiated effector memory CD45RA+ cells. Study-wide points: Sharing across four donors was highest in naive CD4 (roughly 5%) and lowest in memory CD8 (about 0.4%).

V and J are TRBV6-6 and TRBJ1-3, with D perhaps matching TRBD1 (5 bases). The sequence was collected from a woman aged 25 to 39 in good health. Sequenced: naive CD8+ T cells sorted from blood. For the CDR3, the DNA is TGTGCCAGCAGAGAGGGGTCGGCTGGAAACACCATATATTTT. Protein: CASREGSAGNTIYF.